This T cell receptor beta chain was observed in a study of siplizumab effects on memory and regulatory T cells. The V and J ends lost 4 bases and 2 bases respectively, with 18 bases between them. Germline values: CDR1 MGHRA, CDR2 YSYEKL. CDR3 length: 17 residues. The repertoire was sequenced with immunoSEQ multiplex PCR; TCRdb's copy has only in-frame clones and lacks some. The table lists 50,000 to 75,000 clones, 79% of them singletons. In the case of this clone: Its cognate antigen is unknown.

Study results and limitations: A minor share of alloreactive clones matched unstimulated subsets.

Sequences were obtained from memory CD4+ T cells sorted from blood. This clonotype was obtained from a human donor in good health. V usage is TRBV4-1 and J usage is TRBJ1-5; TRBD1 might be the D (6 bases). For the CDR3, the DNA is TGCGCCAGCAGCCCCACGACCCAGGGGTTTGGCAATCAGCCCCAGCATTTT. Translated, it gives CASSPTTQGFGNQPQHF.